The clone carrying this T cell receptor beta chain was found a few times. The antigen is not known. As every portion of the isolated RNA was reverse transcribed, the sequencing read expressed TCRB transcripts. Sequencing was performed with immunoSEQ multiplex PCR; in TCRdb, only in-frame clones are kept and a portion is missing. Counted here are 620,000 or so clones, 15% to 19% occurring once; the ten biggest clones make up 0.093%. Stem cell-like memory, regulatory, central memory and naive CD4+ cells were sorted via CD45RO/CCR7/CD25/CD127/CD95/CD27. This record comes from a study of beta chain features in type 1 diabetes. General study points: When VDJ junctions were examined, type 1 diabetes patients showed fewer insertions and more deletions. The study found moderately but significantly shorter TCRB CDR3s in all four CD4+ subsets of Type 1 diabetes patients.

V was shortened by 5 bases and J by 0 bases, with 11 bases between the two germline ends. CDR3 size: 15 residues. The germline CDR1 and CDR2 sequences are MNHEY and SVGAGI. Sequencing was performed on naive CD4+ T cells from blood. The chain couples TRBV6-5 to TRBJ1-3; no definite D call. This receptor was obtained from a man younger than 30 in good health. The CDR3 is CASSRIGDSGNTIYF. For the CDR3, the DNA is TGTGCCAGCAGTCGTATTGGAGACTCTGGAAACACCATATATTTT.